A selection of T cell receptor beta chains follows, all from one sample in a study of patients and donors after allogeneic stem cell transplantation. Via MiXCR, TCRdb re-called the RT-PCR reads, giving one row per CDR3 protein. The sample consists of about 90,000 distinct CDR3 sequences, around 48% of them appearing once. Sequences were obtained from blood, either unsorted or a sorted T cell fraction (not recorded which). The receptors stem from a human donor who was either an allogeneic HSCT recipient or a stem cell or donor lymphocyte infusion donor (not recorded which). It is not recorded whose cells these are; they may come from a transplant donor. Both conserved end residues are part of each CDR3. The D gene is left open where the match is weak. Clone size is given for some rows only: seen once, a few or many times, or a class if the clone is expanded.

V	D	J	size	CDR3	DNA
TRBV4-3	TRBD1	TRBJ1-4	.	CASSHQGDEKLFF	TGCGCCAGCAGCCACCAGGGGGATGAAAAACTGTTTTTT
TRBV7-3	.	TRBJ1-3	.	CASSGPDSRNTIYF	TGTGCCAGCAGCGGGCCGGACAGCCGAAACACCATATATTTT
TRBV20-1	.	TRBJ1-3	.	CSARDRMIKAGNTIYF	TGCAGTGCTAGAGATCGAATGATCAAGGCTGGAAACACCATATATTTT
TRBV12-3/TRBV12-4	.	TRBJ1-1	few	CASSFGGVNTEAFF	TGTGCCAGCAGTTTTGGGGGGGTAAACACTGAAGCTTTCTTT
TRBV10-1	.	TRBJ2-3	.	CASSGGGAGDTQYF	TGCGCCAGCAGTGGAGGGGGAGCGGGAGATACGCAGTATTTT
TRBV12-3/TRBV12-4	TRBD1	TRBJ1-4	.	CASSFTGAFGEKLFF	TGTGCCAGCAGTTTTACAGGGGCGTTTGGCGAAAAACTGTTTTTT
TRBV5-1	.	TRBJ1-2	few	CASSVGERHGYTF	TGCGCCAGCAGTGTCGGGGAACGCCATGGCTACACCTTC
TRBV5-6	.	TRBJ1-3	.	CASSLAPYSGNTIYF	TGTGCCAGCAGCTTGGCGCCATACTCTGGAAACACCATATATTTT
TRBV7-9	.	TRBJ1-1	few	CASSPALEAFF	TGTGCCAGCAGCCCAGCCCTTGAAGCTTTCTTT
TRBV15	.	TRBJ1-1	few	CATSRDPGTTEAFF	TGTGCCACCAGCAGAGATCCGGGTACCACTGAAGCTTTCTTT
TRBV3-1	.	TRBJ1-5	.	CASSHHSNQPQHF	TGTGCCAGCAGCCACCATAGCAATCAGCCCCAGCATTTT
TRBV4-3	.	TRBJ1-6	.	CASSQDEGSNSPLHF	TGCGCCAGCAGCCAAGATGAGGGGAGTAATTCACCCCTCCACTTT
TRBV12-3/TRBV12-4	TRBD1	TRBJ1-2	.	CASSLRPGTVNYGYTF	TGTGCCAGCAGTTTACGTCCCGGGACAGTCAACTATGGCTACACCTTC
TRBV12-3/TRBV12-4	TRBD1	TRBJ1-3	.	CASRLQGGNTIYF	TGTGCCAGCAGATTACAGGGGGGAAACACCATATATTTT
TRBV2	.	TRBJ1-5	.	CASSETGRRQPQHF	TGTGCCAGCAGTGAAACAGGGCGCCGCCAGCCCCAGCATTTT
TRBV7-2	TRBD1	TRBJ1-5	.	CASSTGQGSQPQHF	TGTGCCAGCAGTACAGGACAGGGAAGCCAGCCCCAGCATTTT
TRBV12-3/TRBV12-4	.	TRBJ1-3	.	CASRRDRSSGNTIYF	TGTGCCAGCAGACGAGACAGGAGCTCTGGAAACACCATATATTTT
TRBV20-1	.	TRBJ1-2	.	CSVSDRTGYGYTF	TGCAGTGTTTCGGACCGGACGGGCTATGGCTACACCTTC
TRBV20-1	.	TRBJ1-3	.	CSARPGSKGGNTIYF	TGCAGTGCTAGACCCGGAAGCAAGGGCGGAAACACCATATATTTT
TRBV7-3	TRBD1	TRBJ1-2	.	CASSFTGTGDGYTF	TGTGCCAGCAGCTTTACCGGGACAGGGGATGGCTACACCTTC
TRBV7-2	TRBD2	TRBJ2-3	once	CASSPGGPYTQYF	TGTGCCAGCAGCCCGGGAGGGCCGTATACGCAGTATTTT
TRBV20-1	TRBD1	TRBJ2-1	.	CSAHGQGSRYNEQFF	TGCAGTGCCCACGGACAGGGATCGCGCTACAATGAGCAGTTCTTC
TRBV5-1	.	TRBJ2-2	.	CASSRRVGGITGELFF	TGCGCCAGCAGCCGCCGTGTGGGGGGTATCACCGGGGAGCTGTTTTTT
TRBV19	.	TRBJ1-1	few	CASKVRRNTEAFF	TGTGCCAGTAAGGTGCGGAGGAACACTGAAGCTTTCTTT
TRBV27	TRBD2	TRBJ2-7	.	CASSFPRHGLAGFEQYF	TGTGCCAGCAGTTTTCCTCGGCACGGACTAGCGGGATTCGAGCAGTACTTC
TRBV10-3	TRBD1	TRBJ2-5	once	CAISDPIPEFGQGAETQYF	TGTGCCATCAGTGATCCTATACCGGAGTTTGGACAGGGGGCTGAGACCCAGTACTTC
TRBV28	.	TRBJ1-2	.	CASSFGRQGYGYTF	TGTGCCAGCAGTTTTGGACGGCAGGGCTATGGCTACACCTTC
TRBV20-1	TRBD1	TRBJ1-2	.	CSAADRGLGYGYTF	TGCAGTGCGGCGGACAGGGGGCTTGGCTATGGCTACACCTTC
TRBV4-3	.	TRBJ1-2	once	CASSQDRSNYGYTF	TGCGCCAGCAGCCAAGACAGGTCTAACTATGGCTACACCTTC
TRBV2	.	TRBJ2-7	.	CASSGPTFPGNEQYF	TGTGCCAGCAGTGGACCGACATTTCCTGGGAACGAGCAGTACTTC
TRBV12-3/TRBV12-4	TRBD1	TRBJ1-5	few	CASRRGQGAEQPQHF	TGTGCCAGCAGACGAGGACAGGGGGCGGAACAGCCCCAGCATTTT
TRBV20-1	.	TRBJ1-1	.	CSARWAGRSKTEAFF	TGCAGTGCTAGATGGGCGGGGAGGTCGAAGACTGAAGCTTTCTTT
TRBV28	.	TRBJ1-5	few	CASSEETGIHQPQHF	TGTGCCAGCAGTGAAGAAACCGGGATACATCAGCCCCAGCATTTT
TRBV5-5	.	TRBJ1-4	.	CASAPGGVEKLFF	TGTGCCAGCGCCCCCGGGGGAGTTGAAAAACTGTTTTTT
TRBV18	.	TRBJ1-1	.	CASSEFYREVNTEAFF	TGTGCCAGCTCAGAATTCTACAGGGAGGTGAACACTGAAGCTTTCTTT
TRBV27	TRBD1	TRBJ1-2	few	CASRNGTDYGYTF	TGTGCCAGCAGGAACGGGACAGACTATGGCTACACCTTC
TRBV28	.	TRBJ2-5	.	CASSFVEYQETQYF	TGTGCCAGCAGTTTTGTGGAGTACCAAGAGACCCAGTACTTC
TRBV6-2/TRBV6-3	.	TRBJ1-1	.	CASSYRVLNTEAFF	TGTGCCAGCAGTTACAGGGTCCTGAACACTGAAGCTTTCTTT
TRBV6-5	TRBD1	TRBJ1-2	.	CASSSPTGSHYGYTF	TGTGCCAGCAGTTCCCCGACAGGGAGCCACTATGGCTACACCTTC
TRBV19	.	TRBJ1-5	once	CASSTQHSNQPQHF	TGTGCCAGTAGTACTCAACATAGCAATCAGCCCCAGCATTTT